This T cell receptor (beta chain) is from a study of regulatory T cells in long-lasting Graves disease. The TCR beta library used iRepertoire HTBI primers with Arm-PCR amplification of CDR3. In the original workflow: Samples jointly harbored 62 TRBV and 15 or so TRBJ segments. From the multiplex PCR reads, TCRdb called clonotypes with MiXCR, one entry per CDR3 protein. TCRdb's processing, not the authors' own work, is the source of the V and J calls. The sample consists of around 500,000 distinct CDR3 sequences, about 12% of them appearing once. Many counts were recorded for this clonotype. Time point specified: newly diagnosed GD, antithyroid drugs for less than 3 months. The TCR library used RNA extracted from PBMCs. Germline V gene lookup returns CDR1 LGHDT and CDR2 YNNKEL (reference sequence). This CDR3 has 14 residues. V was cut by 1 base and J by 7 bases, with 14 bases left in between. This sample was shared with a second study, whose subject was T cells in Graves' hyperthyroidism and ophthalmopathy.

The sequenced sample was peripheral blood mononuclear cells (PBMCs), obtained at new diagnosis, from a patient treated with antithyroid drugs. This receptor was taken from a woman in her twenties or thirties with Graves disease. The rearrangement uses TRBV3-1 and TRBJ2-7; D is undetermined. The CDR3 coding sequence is TGTGCCAGCAGCCAAGCTTCCCTGGAGTGGGAGCAGTACTTC. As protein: CASSQASLEWEQYF.